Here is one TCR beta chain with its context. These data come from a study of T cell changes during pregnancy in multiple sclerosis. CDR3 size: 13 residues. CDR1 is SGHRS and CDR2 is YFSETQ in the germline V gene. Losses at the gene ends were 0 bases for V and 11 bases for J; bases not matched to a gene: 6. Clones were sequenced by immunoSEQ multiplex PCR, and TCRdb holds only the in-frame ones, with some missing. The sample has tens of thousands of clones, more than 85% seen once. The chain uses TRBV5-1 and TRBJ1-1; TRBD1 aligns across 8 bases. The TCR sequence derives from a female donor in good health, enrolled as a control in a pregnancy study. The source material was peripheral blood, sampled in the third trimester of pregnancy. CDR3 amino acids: CASSLGTGREAFF. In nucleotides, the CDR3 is TGCGCCAGCAGCTTGGGGACAGGGAGGGAGGCTTTCTTT.